Listed here are 24 T cell receptor beta chains from one sample, sequenced in a study of cytomegalovirus exposure and HLA in healthy donors. Amplification used 60 Vbeta primers and 13 Jbeta primers. The table came from immunoSEQ multiplex PCR; TCRdb's copy has only in-frame clones and leaves some out. The sample table sets out around 200,000 clones. The specimen sequenced was PBMCs. All receptors derive from a girl aged 2-10 years in good health and CMV-seropositive.

The rearrangement links TRBV28 to TRBJ1-2; D is possibly TRBD1 (6 bases). There are 15 residues in the CDR3. The V and J ends lost 1 base and 2 bases respectively, with 11 bases between them. The germline CDR1 and CDR2 sequences are MDHEN and SYDVKM. The CDR3 DNA sequence: TGTGCCAGCAGTTTATCCGGGACATTCAACTATGGCTACACCTTC. It specifies CASSLSGTFNYGYTF.

The J gene is TRBJ2-7, the V gene TRBV4-1; 11 bases are shared with TRBD2. V dropped 3 bases and J dropped 6; count of bases not matched to a gene: 4. CDR3 length equals 14 residues. Germline lookup yields CDR1 MGHRA and CDR2 YSYEKL. CDR3 DNA: TGCGCCAGCAGCCAGATACTAGCGGGGGTCGAGCAGTACTTC. This gives the protein CASSQILAGVEQYF.

The chain links TRBV7-9 to TRBJ2-2; 7 nucleotides match TRBD2. The CDR3 extends over 15 amino acids. Germline CDR1 and CDR2: SEHNR and FQNEAQ (reference sequence). The V segment lost 5 bases and the J segment 5 bases; nucleotides outside the gene matches: 8. Here the CDR3 DNA reads TGTGCCAGCAGCCCCGGACTAGTAGGGACCGGGGAGCTGTTTTTT. Translation: CASSPGLVGTGELFF.

This sequence joins TRBV27 and TRBJ2-1; 8 bases agree with TRBD2. The trim removed 2 bases at V and 9 bases at J, leaving 3 bases unmatched. CDR1 is MNHEY, CDR2 SMNVEV, per germline (reference sequence). The CDR3 has 13 amino acids. The CDR3 spells CASSLGAGGEQFF. The CDR3 region has the DNA TGTGCCAGCAGTTTAGGGGCGGGGGGTGAGCAGTTCTTC.

The rearrangement joins TRBV21-1 to TRBJ1-1; TRBD1, the table's D call, lacks a check against the DNA. TRBV21-1 is assigned pseudogene status. CDR3 length equals 16 residues. CDR3 nucleotides: TGTGCCAGCAGCAATATTACGACAGGACCGAACACTGAAGCTTTCTTT. Amino acid sequence: CASSNITTGPNTEAFF.

This chain joins TRBV28 and TRBJ2-3, with 11 positions matching TRBD2. Germline assignment: CDR1 MDHEN and CDR2 SYDVKM. The length of the CDR3 is 17 residues. After removal of 6 bases from V and 1 base from J, the junction contained 9 bases not matched to a gene. The CDR3 nucleotides are TGTGCCAGCAGGACTTTAGCGGGAGGGGTAGGCACAGATACGCAGTATTTT. Residues: CASRTLAGGVGTDTQYF.

J is TRBJ1-3 and V is TRBV28; no firm D call. CDR3 length: 11 amino acids. V lost 2 bases to trimming and J lost 11 bases, with 7 bases between them. CDR1 is MDHEN and CDR2 is SYDVKM in the germline V gene. CDR3 DNA: TGTGCCAGCAGTTTAGCCTTAGCCATATATTTT. Protein product: CASSLALAIYF.

CDR3 sequence (DNA): TGTGCCAGCAGTAGTCTTACAAGCTCCCGCCCAGGTGGGGAAAAACTGTTTTTT. This translates into CASSSLTSSRPGGEKLFF. V is TRBV28 and J is TRBJ1-4; D gene uncertain. Between the trimmed V and J ends, which lost 5 bases and 8 bases, there was a span of 27 bases. The CDR3 covers 18 residues. The germline V gene has CDR1 MDHEN and CDR2 SYDVKM.

The V gene is TRBV28, the J gene TRBJ2-5; D perhaps matches TRBD1 (5 bases). Germline V gene data show CDR1 as MDHEN and CDR2 as SYDVKM. The ends were cut back, 2 bases at V and 2 bases at J, with 6 bases in the middle. This CDR3 has 13 amino acids. DNA for the CDR3: TGTGCCAGCAGTTTACCAGGGCAAGAGACCCAGTACTTC. Translation: CASSLPGQETQYF.

V gene TRBV11-3 combines with J gene TRBJ2-1; the D is unclear. V was clipped by 0 bases and J by 8 bases, with 5 bases between them. Germline CDR1 reads SGHNT; CDR2 reads YENEEA. The CDR3 sequence is 12 residues long. The DNA for the CDR3 is TGTGCCAGCAGCTTAGACCAGTATGAGCAGTTCTTC. This sequence encodes CASSLDQYEQFF.

CDR3 nucleotide sequence: TGTGCCAGCAGTTTATTGACAGCAACTAATGAAAAACTGTTTTTT. Translating gives CASSLLTATNEKLFF. The chain carries TRBV28 and TRBJ1-4; tentative D call: TRBD1 (5 bases). Germline V lookup: CDR1 MDHEN, CDR2 SYDVKM. Trimming stripped 1 base from V and 0 bases from J, with 6 bases between. CDR3 length: 15 residues. Drawing the rest from reference TRBV28 and TRBJ1-4, the complete variable domain is DVKVTQSSRYLVKRTGEKVFLECVQDMDHENMFWYRQDPGLGLRLIYFSYDVKMKEKGDIPEGYSVSREKKERFSLILESASTNQTSMYLCASSLLTATNEKLFFGSGTQLSVL.

The rearrangement joins TRBV29-1 to TRBJ1-5, with TRBD1 identical over 9 bases. The CDR3 contains 13 residues. Germline V gene data show CDR1 as SQVTM and CDR2 as ANQGSEA. The J segment lost 7 bases and the V segment lost 5 bases, leaving 6 bases of the junction unmatched. The CDR3 region is CSVRGQGGQPQHF. CDR3 nucleotides: TGCAGCGTTAGGGGACAGGGAGGGCAGCCCCAGCATTTT.

The CDR3 nucleotides read TGTGCCAGCTCAGCGGGAGGGGAGACCCAGTACTTC. Its translation: CASSAGGETQYF. The genes are TRBV11-2 and TRBJ2-5; TRBD2 matches 10 bases. This CDR3 is 12 amino acids long. V gave up 8 bases and J gave up 5 bases; unmatched junction bases: 2. Germline V gene lookup returns CDR1 SGHAT and CDR2 FQNNGV. Using reference TRBV11-2 and TRBJ2-5 for the parts outside the CDR3, the full variable domain is EAGVAQSPRYKIIEKRQSVAFWCNPISGHATLYWYQQILGQGPKLLIQFQNNGVVDDSQLPKDRFSAERLKGVDSTLKIQPAKLEDSAVYLCASSAGGETQYFGPGTRLLVL.

The chain has TRBV27 and TRBJ2-7, with 9 bases that match TRBD1. The V gene's germline CDR1 is MNHEY and CDR2 SMNVEV (reference sequence). Trimming cost V 2 bases and J 4 bases; bases outside gene matches: 0. CDR3 size: 13 residues. The CDR3 sequence: CASSLGTGYEQYF. The CDR3 DNA follows: TGTGCCAGCAGTTTAGGGACAGGGTACGAGCAGTACTTC.

J is TRBJ2-5 and V is TRBV19; D is unclear. The CDR3 covers 13 residues. CDR1 and CDR2 from the germline V gene are LNHDA and SQIVND (reference sequence). V was pared by 7 bases and J by 7 bases, with 16 bases between. The DNA for the CDR3 is TGTGCCAGTACCGAGGCTCCCTCGGGGACCCAGTACTTC. Its protein product is CASTEAPSGTQYF.

The chain combines TRBV2 with TRBJ1-5, with TRBD1 matching 10 bases. This CDR3 contains 16 residues. The germline CDR1 and CDR2 sequences are SNHLY and FYNNEI. Trimming removed 1 base from V and 6 bases from J; junction bases left unmatched: 6. The DNA of the CDR3 is TGTGCCAGCAGTGAAGAGCCCCGGACAGGGGGTCAGCCCCAGCATTTT. Protein sequence: CASSEEPRTGGQPQHF.

The chain links TRBV28 to TRBJ1-2; TRBD1 agrees at 8 bases. Germline V gene lookup returns CDR1 MDHEN and CDR2 SYDVKM. The CDR3 runs to 14 residues. J lost 3 bases, V lost 3 bases, and 3 bases had no gene match. CDR3 DNA sequence: TGTGCCAGCAGTTTGACAGGGGCCCACTATGGCTACACCTTC. Its protein is CASSLTGAHYGYTF.

This rearrangement joins TRBV2 to TRBJ1-1, with D possibly TRBD1 on 6 matching bases. Between the trimmed V and J ends, which lost 8 bases and 4 bases, there was a span of 14 bases. The CDR3 loop spans 13 amino acids. CDR1 SNHLY and CDR2 FYNNEI come from the germline V gene. The DNA of the CDR3 is TGTGCCAGCCTGAGTGTAGGGGGCACTGAAGCTTTCTTT. It translates to CASLSVGGTEAFF.

The chain combines TRBV9 with TRBJ2-1; weak D call: TRBD2 (6 bases). Trimming cost V 1 base and J 9 bases, with 11 bases left between them. Looked up from germline, CDR1 is SGDLS and CDR2 is YYNGEE. The CDR3 spans 13 residues. The CDR3, as DNA: TGTGCCAGCAGCGTAAGCGGGCCTCTTGAGCAGTTCTTC. It is translated as CASSVSGPLEQFF.

The chain is built from TRBV2 and TRBJ2-5, with D unresolved. V was cut by 6 bases and J by 2 bases, with 4 bases left in between. The CDR3 covers 11 residues. Germline values: CDR1 SNHLY, CDR2 FYNNEI. CDR3 nucleotide sequence: TGTGCCAGCAGCCCGCAAGAGACCCAGTACTTC. Translated: CASSPQETQYF.

The chain employs TRBV7-6 and TRBJ1-3; 9 bases match TRBD1. V was pared by 1 base and J by 3 bases, with 4 bases of the junction left unmatched. Germline CDR1 SGHVS, CDR2 FNYEAQ. The CDR3 runs 16 residues. CDR3 region: CASSLEGQGGGNTIYF. The CDR3 DNA follows: TGTGCCAGCAGCTTAGAGGGACAGGGCGGTGGAAACACCATATATTTT.

The chain is built from TRBV18 and TRBJ2-3; the match to TRBD2 covers 10 bases. Unmatched junction bases numbered 14, after V lost 6 bases and J lost 2 bases. This CDR3 is 18 amino acids long. Looked up from germline, CDR1 is KGHSH and CDR2 is LQKENI. The CDR3 here is CASSDVRVAGGPTDTQYF. Here the CDR3 DNA reads TGTGCCAGCTCGGACGTTAGGGTAGCGGGAGGACCCACAGATACGCAGTATTTT. Full variable domain (rest looked up from reference TRBV18 and TRBJ2-3): NAGVMQNPRHLVRRRGQEARLRCSPMKGHSHVYWYRQLPEEGLKFMVYLQKENIIDESGMPKERFSAEFPKEGPSILRIQQVVRGDSAAYFCASSDVRVAGGPTDTQYFGPGTRLTVL.

This chain uses TRBV19 with TRBJ2-1, with D possibly being TRBD1 (6 bases). This CDR3 has 14 residues. V was clipped by 4 bases and J by 1 base, with 8 bases between them. Germline assignment: CDR1 LNHDA and CDR2 SQIVND (reference sequence). CDR3 sequence (DNA): TGTGCCAGTAGTAAGACAGGTTCCTACAATGAGCAGTTCTTC. Translation: CASSKTGSYNEQFF.

The rearrangement links TRBV11-2 to TRBJ2-7; 12 bases fit TRBD2. Germline loops: CDR1 SGHAT, CDR2 FQNNGV. The ends lost 0 bases at V and 3 bases at J; junction bases unmatched: 9. The CDR3 has 18 amino acids. The CDR3 region has the DNA TGTGCCAGCAGCTTAGATCATACTAGCGGGAGGCGGGACTACGAGCAGTACTTC. It specifies CASSLDHTSGRRDYEQYF. Filled out from reference TRBV11-2 and TRBJ2-7, the complete variable domain reads EAGVAQSPRYKIIEKRQSVAFWCNPISGHATLYWYQQILGQGPKLLIQFQNNGVVDDSQLPKDRFSAERLKGVDSTLKIQPAKLEDSAVYLCASSLDHTSGRRDYEQYFGPGTRLTVT.